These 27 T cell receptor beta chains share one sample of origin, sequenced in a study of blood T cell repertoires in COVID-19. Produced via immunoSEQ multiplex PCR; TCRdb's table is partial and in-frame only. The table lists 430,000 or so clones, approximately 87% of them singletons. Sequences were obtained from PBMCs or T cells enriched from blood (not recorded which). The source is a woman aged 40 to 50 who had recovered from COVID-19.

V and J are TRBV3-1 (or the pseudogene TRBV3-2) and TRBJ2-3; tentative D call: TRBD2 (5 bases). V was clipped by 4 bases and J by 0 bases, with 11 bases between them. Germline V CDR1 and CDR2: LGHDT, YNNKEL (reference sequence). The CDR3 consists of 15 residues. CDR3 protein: CASSPGRASTDTQYF. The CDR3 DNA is TGTGCCAGCAGCCCGGGAAGAGCTAGCACAGATACGCAGTATTTT.

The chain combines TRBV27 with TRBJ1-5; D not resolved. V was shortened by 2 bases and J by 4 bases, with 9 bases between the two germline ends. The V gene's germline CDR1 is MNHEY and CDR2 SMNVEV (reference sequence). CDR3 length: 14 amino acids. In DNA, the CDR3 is TGTGCCAGCAGTTTAGTATCGGGAAATCAGCCCCAGCATTTT. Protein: CASSLVSGNQPQHF.

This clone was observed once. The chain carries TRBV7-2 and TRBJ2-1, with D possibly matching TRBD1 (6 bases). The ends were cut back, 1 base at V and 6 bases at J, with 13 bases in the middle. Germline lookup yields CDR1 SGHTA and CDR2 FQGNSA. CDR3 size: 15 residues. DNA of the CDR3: TGTGCCAGCAGCTTAGTCTTTTTAGGGGGCAATGAGCAGTTCTTC. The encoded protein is CASSLVFLGGNEQFF.

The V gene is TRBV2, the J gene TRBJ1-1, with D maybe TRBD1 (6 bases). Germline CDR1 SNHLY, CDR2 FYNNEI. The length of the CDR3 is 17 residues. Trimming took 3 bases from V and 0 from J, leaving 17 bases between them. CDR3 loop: CASSDGSDWTVNTEAFF. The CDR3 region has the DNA TGTGCCAGCAGTGATGGCTCGGACTGGACAGTGAACACTGAAGCTTTCTTT.

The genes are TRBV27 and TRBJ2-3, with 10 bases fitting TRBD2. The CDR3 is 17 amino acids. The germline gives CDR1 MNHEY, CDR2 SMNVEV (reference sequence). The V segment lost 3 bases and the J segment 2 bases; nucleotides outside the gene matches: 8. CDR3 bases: TGTGCCAGCAGTTTTGGTAGGACTAGCGGTCTCACAGATACGCAGTATTTT. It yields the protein CASSFGRTSGLTDTQYF.

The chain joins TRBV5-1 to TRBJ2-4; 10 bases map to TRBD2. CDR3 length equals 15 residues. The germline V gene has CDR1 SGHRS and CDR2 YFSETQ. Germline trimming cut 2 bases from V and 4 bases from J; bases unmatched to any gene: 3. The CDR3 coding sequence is TGCGCCAGCAGCTTAGGGACTAGCGCTAAAAACATTCAGTACTTC. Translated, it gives CASSLGTSAKNIQYF.

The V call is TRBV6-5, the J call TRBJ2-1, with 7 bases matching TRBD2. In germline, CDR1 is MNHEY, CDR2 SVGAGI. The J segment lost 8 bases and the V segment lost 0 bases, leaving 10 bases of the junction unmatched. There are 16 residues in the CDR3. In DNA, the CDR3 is TGTGCCAGCAGTTACTCGTCCAGCGGGGTTGTGGATGAGCAGTTCTTC. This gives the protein CASSYSSSGVVDEQFF.

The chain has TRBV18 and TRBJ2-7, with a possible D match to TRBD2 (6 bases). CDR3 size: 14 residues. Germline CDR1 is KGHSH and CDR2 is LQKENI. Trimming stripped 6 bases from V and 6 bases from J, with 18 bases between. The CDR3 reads CASSPGRTAGEQYF. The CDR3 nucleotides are TGTGCCAGCTCCCCAGGGAGAACAGCGGGCGAGCAGTACTTC.

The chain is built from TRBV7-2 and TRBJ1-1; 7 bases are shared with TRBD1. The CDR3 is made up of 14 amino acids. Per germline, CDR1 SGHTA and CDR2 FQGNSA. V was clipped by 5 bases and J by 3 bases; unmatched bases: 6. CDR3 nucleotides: TGTGCCAGCAGCCAACAGGGGATTTACACTGAAGCTTTCTTT. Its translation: CASSQQGIYTEAFF.

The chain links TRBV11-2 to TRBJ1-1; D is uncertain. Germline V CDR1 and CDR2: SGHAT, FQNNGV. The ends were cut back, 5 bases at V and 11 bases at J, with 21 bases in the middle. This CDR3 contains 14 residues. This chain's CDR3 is CASSPVPGFSRAFF. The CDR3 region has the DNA TGTGCCAGCAGCCCCGTCCCAGGTTTCTCCCGGGCTTTCTTT.

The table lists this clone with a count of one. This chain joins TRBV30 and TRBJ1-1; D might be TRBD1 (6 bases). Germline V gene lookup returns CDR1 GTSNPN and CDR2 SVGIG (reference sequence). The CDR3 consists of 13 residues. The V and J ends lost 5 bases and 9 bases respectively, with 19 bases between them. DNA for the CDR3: TGTGCCTGGGGGACACGAAATATGCCAAAAGCTTTCTTT. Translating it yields CAWGTRNMPKAFF.

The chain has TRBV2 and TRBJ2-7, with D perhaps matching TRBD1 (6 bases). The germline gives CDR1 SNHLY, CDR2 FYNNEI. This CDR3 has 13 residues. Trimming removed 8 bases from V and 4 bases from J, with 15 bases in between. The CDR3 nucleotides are TGTGCCAGCCTGGCAGGGGACAAGTACGAGCAGTACTTC. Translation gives CASLAGDKYEQYF.

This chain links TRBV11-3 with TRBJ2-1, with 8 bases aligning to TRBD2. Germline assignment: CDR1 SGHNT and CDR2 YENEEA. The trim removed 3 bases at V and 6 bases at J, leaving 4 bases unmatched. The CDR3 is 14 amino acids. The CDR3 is CASSFYGRANEQFF. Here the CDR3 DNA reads TGTGCCAGCAGCTTCTACGGGAGGGCCAATGAGCAGTTCTTC.

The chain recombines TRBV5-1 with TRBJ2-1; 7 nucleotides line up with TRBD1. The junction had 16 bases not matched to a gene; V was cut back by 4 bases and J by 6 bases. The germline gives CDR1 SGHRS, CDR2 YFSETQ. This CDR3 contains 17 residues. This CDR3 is CASSDSRGQGNLNEQFF. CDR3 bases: TGCGCCAGCAGCGATTCGAGGGGGCAGGGTAACCTCAATGAGCAGTTCTTC.

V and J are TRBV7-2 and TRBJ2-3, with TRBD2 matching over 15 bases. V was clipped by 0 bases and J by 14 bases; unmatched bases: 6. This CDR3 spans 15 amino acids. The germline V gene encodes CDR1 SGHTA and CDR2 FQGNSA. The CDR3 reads CASSLAGLAGGSRYF. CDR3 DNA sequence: TGTGCCAGCAGCTTAGCCGGACTAGCGGGAGGGTCACGGTATTTT.

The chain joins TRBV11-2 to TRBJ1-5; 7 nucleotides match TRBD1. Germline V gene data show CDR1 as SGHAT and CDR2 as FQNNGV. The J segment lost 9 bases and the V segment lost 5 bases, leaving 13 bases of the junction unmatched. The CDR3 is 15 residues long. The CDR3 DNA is TGTGCCAGCAGCCCAACAGACAGGGATGGGGCGCCCCAGCATTTT. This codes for CASSPTDRDGAPQHF.

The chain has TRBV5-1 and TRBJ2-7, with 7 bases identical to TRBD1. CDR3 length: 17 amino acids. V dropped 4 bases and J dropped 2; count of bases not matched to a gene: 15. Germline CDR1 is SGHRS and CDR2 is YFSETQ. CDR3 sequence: CASSALQGTAVTYEQYF. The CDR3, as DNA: TGCGCCAGCAGCGCTTTGCAGGGGACAGCGGTAACCTACGAGCAGTACTTC.

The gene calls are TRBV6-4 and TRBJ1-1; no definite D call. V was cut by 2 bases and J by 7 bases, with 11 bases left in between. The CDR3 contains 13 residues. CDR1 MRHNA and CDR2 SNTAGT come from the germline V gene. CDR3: CASSDGGLGEAFF. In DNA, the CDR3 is TGTGCCAGCAGTGACGGCGGGTTGGGTGAAGCTTTCTTT.

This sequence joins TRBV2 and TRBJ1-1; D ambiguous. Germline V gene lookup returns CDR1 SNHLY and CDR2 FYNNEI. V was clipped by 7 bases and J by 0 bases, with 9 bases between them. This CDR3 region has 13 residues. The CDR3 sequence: CASKEEMNTEAFF. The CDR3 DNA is TGTGCCAGCAAGGAGGAGATGAACACTGAAGCTTTCTTT.

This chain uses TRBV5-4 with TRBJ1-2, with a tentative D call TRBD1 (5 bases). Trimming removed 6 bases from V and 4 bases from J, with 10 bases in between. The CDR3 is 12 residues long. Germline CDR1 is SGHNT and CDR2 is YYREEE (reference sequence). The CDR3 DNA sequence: TGTGCCAGCACCGGGGGTCTCTATGGCTACACCTTC. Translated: CASTGGLYGYTF.

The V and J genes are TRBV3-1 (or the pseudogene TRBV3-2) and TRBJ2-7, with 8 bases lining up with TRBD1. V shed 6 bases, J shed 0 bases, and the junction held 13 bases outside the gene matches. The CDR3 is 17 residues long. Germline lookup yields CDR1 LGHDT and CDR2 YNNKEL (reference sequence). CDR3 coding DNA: TGTGCCAGCAGTTCTTCTTGGGGACAGGCCATCTCCTACGAGCAGTACTTC. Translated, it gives CASSSSWGQAISYEQYF.

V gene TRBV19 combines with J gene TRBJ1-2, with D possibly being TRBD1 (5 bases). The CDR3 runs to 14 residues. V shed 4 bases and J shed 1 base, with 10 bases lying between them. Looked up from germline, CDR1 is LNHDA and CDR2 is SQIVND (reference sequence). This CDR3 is CASSTRTLNYGYTF. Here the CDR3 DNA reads TGTGCCAGTAGTACTCGGACACTTAACTATGGCTACACCTTC.

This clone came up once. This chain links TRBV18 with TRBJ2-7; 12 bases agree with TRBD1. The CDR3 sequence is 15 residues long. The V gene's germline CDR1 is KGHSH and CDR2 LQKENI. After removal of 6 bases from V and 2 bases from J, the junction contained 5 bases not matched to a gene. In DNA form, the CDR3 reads TGTGCCAGCTCCGCCGGGACAGGGGGCGCCTACGAGCAGTACTTC. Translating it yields CASSAGTGGAYEQYF. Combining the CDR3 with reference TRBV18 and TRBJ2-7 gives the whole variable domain NAGVMQNPRHLVRRRGQEARLRCSPMKGHSHVYWYRQLPEEGLKFMVYLQKENIIDESGMPKERFSAEFPKEGPSILRIQQVVRGDSAAYFCASSAGTGGAYEQYFGPGTRLTVT.

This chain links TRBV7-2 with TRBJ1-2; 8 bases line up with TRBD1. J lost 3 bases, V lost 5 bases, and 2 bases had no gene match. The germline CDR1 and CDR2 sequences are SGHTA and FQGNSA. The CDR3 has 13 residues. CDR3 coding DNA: TGTGCCAGCAGCATGGGACAGGACTATGGCTACACCTTC. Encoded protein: CASSMGQDYGYTF.

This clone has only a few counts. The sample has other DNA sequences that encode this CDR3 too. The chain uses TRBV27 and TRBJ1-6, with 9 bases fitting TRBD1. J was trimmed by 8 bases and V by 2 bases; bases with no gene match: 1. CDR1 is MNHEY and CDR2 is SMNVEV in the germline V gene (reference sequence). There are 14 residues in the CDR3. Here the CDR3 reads CASSLDRGYSPLHF. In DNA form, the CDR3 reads TGTGCCAGCAGTTTAGACAGGGGGTATTCACCCCTCCACTTT.

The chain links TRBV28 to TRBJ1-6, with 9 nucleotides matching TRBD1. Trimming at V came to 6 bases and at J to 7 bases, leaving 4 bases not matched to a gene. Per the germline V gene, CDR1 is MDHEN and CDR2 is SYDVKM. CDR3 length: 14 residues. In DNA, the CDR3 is TGTGCCAGCAGCCCCGGACAGGGGAATTCACCCCTCCACTTT. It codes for CASSPGQGNSPLHF. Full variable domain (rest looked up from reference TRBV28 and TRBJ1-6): DVKVTQSSRYLVKRTGEKVFLECVQDMDHENMFWYRQDPGLGLRLIYFSYDVKMKEKGDIPEGYSVSREKKERFSLILESASTNQTSMYLCASSPGQGNSPLHFGNGTRLTVT.

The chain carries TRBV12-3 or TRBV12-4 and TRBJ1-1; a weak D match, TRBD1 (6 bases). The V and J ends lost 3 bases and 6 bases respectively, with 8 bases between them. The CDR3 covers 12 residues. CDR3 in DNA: TGTGCCAGCAGTTTCCCAGGGGCTGAAGCTTTCTTT. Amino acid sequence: CASSFPGAEAFF.